A selection of T cell receptor beta chains follows, all from one sample in a study of blood T cell repertoires in COVID-19. The repertoire was sequenced with immunoSEQ multiplex PCR; TCRdb's copy has only in-frame clones and lacks some. The profile shows 400,000 or so clones, approximately 87% of them singletons. Sequencing input: PBMCs or T cells enriched from blood (not recorded which). All receptors come from a man aged 35 to 55 in a cohort exposed to, infected with or recovered from COVID-19 (not recorded which). Each CDR3 is given with its conserved first and last residue. Each record gives: clone size, D gene, J gene, CDR3 length, V gene, CDR3 protein, CDR3 DNA. The D gene is left open where the match is weak. Size tells how often a clone was seen (once, few, many) or the class of an expanded clone, and some rows leave it out.

.,.,TRBJ1-2,15,TRBV15,CATSRDRGTNYGYTF,TGTGCCACCAGCAGAGATCGGGGGACTAACTATGGCTACACCTTC
.,.,TRBJ1-4,14,TRBV9,CASSVGQANEKLFF,TGTGCCAGCAGCGTAGGACAGGCTAATGAAAAACTGTTTTTT
.,TRBD2,TRBJ2-1,17,TRBV4-1,CASSRLAGVSSYNEQFF,TGCGCCAGCAGCCGGCTAGCGGGAGTTTCGTCCTACAATGAGCAGTTCTTC
.,.,TRBJ1-2,13,TRBV2,CASSVTGRYGYTF,TGTGCCAGCAGTGTGACAGGACGCTATGGCTACACCTTC
.,TRBD1,TRBJ1-1,14,TRBV5-1,CASSWGQVNTEAFF,TGCGCCAGCAGTTGGGGACAGGTGAACACTGAAGCTTTCTTT
.,TRBD1,TRBJ2-5,15,TRBV5-1,CASSFAGTGKETQYF,TGCGCCAGCAGCTTCGCCGGGACAGGGAAAGAGACCCAGTACTTC
few,TRBD2,TRBJ2-1,14,TRBV10-2,CASKPGGPRNEQFF,TGCGCCAGCAAACCGGGAGGGCCGAGGAATGAGCAGTTCTTC
.,TRBD1,TRBJ1-1,14,TRBV6-5,CASIRGPLNTEAFF,TGTGCCAGCATAAGGGGGCCTTTAAACACTGAAGCTTTCTTT
.,.,TRBJ1-4,14,TRBV5-1,CASSLGRGVEKLFF,TGCGCCAGCAGCTTAGGCCGGGGTGTGGAAAAACTGTTTTTT
few,.,TRBJ1-1,11,TRBV10-2,CASSEQTEAFF,TGCGCCAGCAGTGAGCAGACTGAAGCTTTCTTT
.,TRBD2,TRBJ2-7,18,TRBV3-1/TRBV3-2,CASSQQITGLAGPYEQYF,TGTGCCAGCAGCCAGCAAATTACGGGACTAGCGGGGCCCTACGAGCAGTACTTC
.,TRBD1,TRBJ2-3,15,TRBV27,CASSLKAGGRDTQYF,TGTGCCAGCAGTTTAAAGGCAGGGGGCAGAGATACGCAGTATTTT
.,.,TRBJ1-2,14,TRBV7-2,CASSSSYRFYGYTF,TGTGCCAGCAGCTCTTCCTACAGATTCTATGGCTACACCTTC
.,TRBD1,TRBJ1-6,17,TRBV19,CASTRRGQGARNSPLHF,TGTGCCAGTACCCGGCGGGGACAGGGGGCCCGCAATTCACCCCTCCACTTT
.,TRBD2,TRBJ2-2,18,TRBV7-8,CASSPRTSGSVNTGELFF,TGTGCCAGCAGCCCCCGGACTAGCGGGAGTGTGAACACCGGGGAGCTGTTTTTT
.,.,TRBJ2-5,14,TRBV11-2,CASSLSAGGETQYF,TGTGCCAGCAGCTTATCAGCGGGTGGGGAGACCCAGTACTTC
.,.,TRBJ2-3,16,TRBV5-1,CASSTGAHTSTDTQYF,TGCGCCAGCAGCACCGGAGCCCATACTAGTACAGATACGCAGTATTTT
.,TRBD1,TRBJ2-1,14,TRBV6-5,CASSYRDRGYEQFF,TGTGCCAGCAGTTACCGGGACAGGGGTTATGAGCAGTTCTTC
.,.,TRBJ1-3,15,TRBV10-3,CAISESVEAGNTIYF,TGTGCCATCAGTGAGTCTGTGGAGGCTGGAAACACCATATATTTT
.,TRBD1,TRBJ1-5,15,TRBV28,CASSPPDRRNQPQHF,TGTGCCAGCAGTCCTCCGGACAGGCGCAATCAGCCCCAGCATTTT
.,.,TRBJ1-2,13,TRBV6-1,CASSEVLSYGYTF,TGTGCCAGCAGTGAAGTACTTAGCTATGGCTACACCTTC
.,.,TRBJ1-6,14,TRBV3-1/TRBV3-2,CASSHRGQNSPLHF,TGTGCCAGCAGCCACAGGGGCCAGAATTCACCCCTCCACTTT
.,TRBD1,TRBJ1-6,14,TRBV19,CASRPRGENSPLHF,TGTGCCAGTCGGCCCAGGGGGGAAAATTCACCCCTCCACTTT
.,.,TRBJ2-1,14,TRBV10-3,CAISERGTYNEQFF,TGTGCCATCAGTGAGCGGGGGACCTACAATGAGCAGTTCTTC
.,TRBD1,TRBJ1-6,14,TRBV18,CASSPDRGFSPLHF,TGTGCCAGCTCACCAGACAGGGGGTTTTCACCCCTCCACTTT
.,.,TRBJ1-6,12,TRBV7-2,CASSSRVSPLHF,TGTGCCAGCAGCTCCAGGGTTTCACCCCTCCACTTT
.,.,TRBJ1-6,16,TRBV6-5,CASSYSTGSEGSPLHF,TGTGCCAGCAGTTACTCGACGGGGAGTGAGGGTTCACCCCTCCACTTT